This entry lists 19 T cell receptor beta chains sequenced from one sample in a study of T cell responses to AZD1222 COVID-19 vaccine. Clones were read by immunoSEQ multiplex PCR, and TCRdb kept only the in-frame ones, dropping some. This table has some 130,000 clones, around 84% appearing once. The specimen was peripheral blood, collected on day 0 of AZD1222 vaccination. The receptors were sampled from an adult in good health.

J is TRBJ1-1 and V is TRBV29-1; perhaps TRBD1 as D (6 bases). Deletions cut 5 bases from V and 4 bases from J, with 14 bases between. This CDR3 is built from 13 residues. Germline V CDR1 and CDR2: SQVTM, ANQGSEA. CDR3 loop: CSVQRQALTEAFF. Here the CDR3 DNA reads TGCAGCGTTCAGAGACAGGCCCTCACTGAAGCTTTCTTT.

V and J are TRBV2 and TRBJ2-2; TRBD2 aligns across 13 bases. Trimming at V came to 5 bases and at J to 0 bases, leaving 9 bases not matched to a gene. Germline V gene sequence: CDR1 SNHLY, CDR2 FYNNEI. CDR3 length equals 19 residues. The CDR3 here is CASSPRLAGGLTNTGELFF. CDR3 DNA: TGTGCCAGCAGTCCCCGACTAGCGGGGGGCCTCACGAACACCGGGGAGCTGTTTTTT.

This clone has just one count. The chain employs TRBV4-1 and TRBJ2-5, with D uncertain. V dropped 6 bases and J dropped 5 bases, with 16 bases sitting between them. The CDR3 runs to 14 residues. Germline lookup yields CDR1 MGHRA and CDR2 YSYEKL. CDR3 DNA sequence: TGCGCCAGCAGGCCGATCGGGCCAACCGAGACCCAGTACTTC. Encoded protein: CASRPIGPTETQYF.

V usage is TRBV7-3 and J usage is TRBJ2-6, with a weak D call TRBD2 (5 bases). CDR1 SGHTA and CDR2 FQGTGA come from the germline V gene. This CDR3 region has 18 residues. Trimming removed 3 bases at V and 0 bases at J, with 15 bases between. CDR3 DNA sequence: TGTGCCAGCAGCTTTCCGGGATCGCCTAGCTCTGGGGCCAACGTCCTGACTTTC. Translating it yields CASSFPGSPSSGANVLTF.

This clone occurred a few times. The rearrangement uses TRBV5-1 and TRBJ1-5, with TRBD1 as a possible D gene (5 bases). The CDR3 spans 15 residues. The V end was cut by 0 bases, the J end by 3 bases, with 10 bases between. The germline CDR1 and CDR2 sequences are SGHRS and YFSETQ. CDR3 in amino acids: CASSLGDSNNQPQHF. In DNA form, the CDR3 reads TGCGCCAGCAGCTTGGGAGACAGTAACAATCAGCCCCAGCATTTT.

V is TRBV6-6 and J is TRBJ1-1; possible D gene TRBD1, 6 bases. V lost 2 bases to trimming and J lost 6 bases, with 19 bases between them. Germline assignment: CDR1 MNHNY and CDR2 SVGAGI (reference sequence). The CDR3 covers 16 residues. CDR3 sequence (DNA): TGTGCCAGCAGTTACAGGGGGGGTAAGTTTGGGGCTGAAGCTTTCTTT. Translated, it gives CASSYRGGKFGAEAFF.

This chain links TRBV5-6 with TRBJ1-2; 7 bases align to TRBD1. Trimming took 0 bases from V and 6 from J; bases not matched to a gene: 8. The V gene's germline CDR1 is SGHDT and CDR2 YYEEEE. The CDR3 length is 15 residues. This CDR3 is CASSLGRGRSDGYTF. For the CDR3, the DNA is TGTGCCAGCAGCTTGGGTAGGGGGCGAAGCGATGGCTACACCTTC.

The DNA for the CDR3 is TGTGCCAGCAGACCCCTTCTGGACACGGTGAGCTCCTACGAGCAGTACTTC. Translating it yields CASRPLLDTVSSYEQYF. This chain connects TRBV28 to TRBJ2-7; weak D call: TRBD1 (5 bases). The CDR3 has 17 residues. Looked up from germline, CDR1 is MDHEN and CDR2 is SYDVKM. With 6 bases removed from V and 0 bases from J, the gap between germline ends came to 21 bases.

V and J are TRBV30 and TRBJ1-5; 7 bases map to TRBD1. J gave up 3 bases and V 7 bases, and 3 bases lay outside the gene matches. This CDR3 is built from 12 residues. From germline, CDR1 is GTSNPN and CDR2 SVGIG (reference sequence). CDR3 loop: CALGQLNQPQHF. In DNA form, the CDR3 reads TGTGCCTTGGGACAGCTCAATCAGCCCCAGCATTTT.

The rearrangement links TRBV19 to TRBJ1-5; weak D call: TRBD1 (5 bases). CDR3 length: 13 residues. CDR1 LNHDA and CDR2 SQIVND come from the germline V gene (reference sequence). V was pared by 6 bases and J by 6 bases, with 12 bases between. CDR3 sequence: CASRGQPGQPQHF. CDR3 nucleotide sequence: TGTGCCAGTAGAGGACAACCCGGTCAGCCCCAGCATTTT.

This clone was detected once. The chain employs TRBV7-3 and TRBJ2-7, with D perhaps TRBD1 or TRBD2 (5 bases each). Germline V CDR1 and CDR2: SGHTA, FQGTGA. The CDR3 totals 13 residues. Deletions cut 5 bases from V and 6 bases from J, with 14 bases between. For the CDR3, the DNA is TGTGCCAGCAGCCTGAAGAGGGGCTCCGAGCAGTACTTC. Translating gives CASSLKRGSEQYF.

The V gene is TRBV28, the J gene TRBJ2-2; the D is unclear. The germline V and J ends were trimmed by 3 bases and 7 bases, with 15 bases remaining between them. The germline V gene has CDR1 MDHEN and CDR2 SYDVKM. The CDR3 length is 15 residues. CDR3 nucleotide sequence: TGTGCCAGCAGTTTGAGTGGTGGTTTTGGCGGGGAGCTGTTTTTT. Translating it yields CASSLSGGFGGELFF.

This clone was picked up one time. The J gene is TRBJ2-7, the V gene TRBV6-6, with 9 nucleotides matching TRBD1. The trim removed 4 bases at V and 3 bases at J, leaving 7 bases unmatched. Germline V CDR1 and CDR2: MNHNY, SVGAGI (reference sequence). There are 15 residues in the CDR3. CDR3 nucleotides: TGTGCCAGCAGTTCCGGACAGGGGAAAAGCTACGAGCAGTACTTC. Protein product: CASSSGQGKSYEQYF.

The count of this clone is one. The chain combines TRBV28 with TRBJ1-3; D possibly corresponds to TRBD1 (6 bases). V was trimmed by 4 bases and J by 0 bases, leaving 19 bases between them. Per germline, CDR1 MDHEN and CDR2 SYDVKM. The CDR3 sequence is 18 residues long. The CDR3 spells CASSSPNRDITSGNTIYF. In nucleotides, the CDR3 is TGTGCCAGCAGTTCCCCCAACCGGGACATAACCTCTGGAAACACCATATATTTT.

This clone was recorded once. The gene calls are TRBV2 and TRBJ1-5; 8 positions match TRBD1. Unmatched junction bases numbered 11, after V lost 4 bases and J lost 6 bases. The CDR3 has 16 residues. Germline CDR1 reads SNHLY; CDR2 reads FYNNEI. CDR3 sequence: CASSVGSGGESQPQHF. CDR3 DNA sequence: TGTGCCAGCAGTGTAGGCTCAGGGGGCGAGAGTCAGCCCCAGCATTTT.

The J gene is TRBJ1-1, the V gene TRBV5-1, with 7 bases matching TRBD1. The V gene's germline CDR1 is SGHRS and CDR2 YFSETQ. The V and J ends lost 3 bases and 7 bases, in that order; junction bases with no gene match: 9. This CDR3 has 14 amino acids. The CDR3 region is CASSSGTEAGEAFF. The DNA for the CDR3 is TGCGCCAGCAGCTCCGGGACAGAAGCCGGTGAAGCTTTCTTT.

The DNA of the CDR3 is TGTGCCAGCAGCTTAGACTCGGGACTCATGAACACTGAAGCTTTCTTT. Translating gives CASSLDSGLMNTEAFF. J is TRBJ1-1 and V is TRBV7-9; TRBD1 is a possible D gene (5 bases). The CDR3 has 16 residues. Trimming left V 1 base short and J 0 bases short, with 12 bases between. In germline, CDR1 is SEHNR, CDR2 FQNEAQ (reference sequence).

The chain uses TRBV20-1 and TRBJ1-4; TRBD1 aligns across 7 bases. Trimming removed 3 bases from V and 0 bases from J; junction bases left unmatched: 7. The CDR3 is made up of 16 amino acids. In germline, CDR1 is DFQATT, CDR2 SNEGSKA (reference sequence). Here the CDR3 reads CSASTGTESTNEKLFF. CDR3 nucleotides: TGCAGTGCTAGTACGGGGACAGAGTCAACTAATGAAAAACTGTTTTTT.

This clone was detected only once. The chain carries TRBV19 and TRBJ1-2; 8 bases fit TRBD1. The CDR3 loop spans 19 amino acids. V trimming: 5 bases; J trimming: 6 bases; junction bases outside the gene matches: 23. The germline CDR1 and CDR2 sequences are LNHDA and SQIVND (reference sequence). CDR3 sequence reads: CASSSAEGMGQATGDGYTF. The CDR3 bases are TGTGCCAGTAGTTCCGCGGAGGGCATGGGACAGGCAACAGGGGATGGCTACACCTTC.